This TCR beta chain was observed in a study of blood T cell repertoires in COVID-19. Study-level information: There were acute and convalescent COVID-19 samples, and they came from the United States, Italy and Spain.

This clone was found a few times. As processed by the authors: Estimated nucleated cell counts came from reference gene primer amplification. TCRdb keeps only in-frame clones here, not all; method: immunoSEQ multiplex PCR. V and J calls and clone size are given by that table; D and trimming were obtained from the DNA. Here the sample spans a few hundred thousand clones, roughly 84% being singletons. The clonotype originates from a woman younger than 30 with acute or convalescent COVID-19. Sequenced material: peripheral blood.

Here the CDR3 DNA reads TGTGCCAGCTCAACTTCGACTAGCGGGGGGTACAATGAGCAGTTCTTC. Protein sequence: CASSTSTSGGYNEQFF. The chain couples TRBV18 to TRBJ2-1; 13 bases align to TRBD2. Germline trimming cut 5 bases from V and 4 bases from J; bases unmatched to any gene: 5. From germline, CDR1 is KGHSH and CDR2 LQKENI. The CDR3 loop spans 16 amino acids.